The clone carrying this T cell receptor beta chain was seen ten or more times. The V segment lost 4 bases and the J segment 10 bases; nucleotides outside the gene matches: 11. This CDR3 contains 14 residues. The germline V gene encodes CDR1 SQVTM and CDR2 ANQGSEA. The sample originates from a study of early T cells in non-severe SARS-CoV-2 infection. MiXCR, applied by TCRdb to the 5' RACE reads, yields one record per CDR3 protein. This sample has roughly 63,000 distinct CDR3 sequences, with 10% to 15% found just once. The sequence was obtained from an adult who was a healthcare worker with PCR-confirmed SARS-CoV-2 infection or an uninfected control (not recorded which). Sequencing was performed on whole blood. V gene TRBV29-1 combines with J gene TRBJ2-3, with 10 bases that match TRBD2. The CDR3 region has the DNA TGCAGCGTTGTGTTAGCGGGGGGCGCCGCGGCGCAGTATTTT. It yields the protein CSVVLAGGAAAQYF.